This T cell receptor (beta chain) originates from a study of CD8+ T cells in alopecia areata. Overall study: Dosing spanned 6 to 18 months on tofacitinib, then 6 months off drug.

PBMC-derived CD4+ and CD8+ T cells were sorted. Germline V gives CDR1 MNHEY, CDR2 SVGAGI. This CDR3 region has 12 residues. The V gene lost 5 bases and the J gene lost 9 bases, with 11 bases spanning the gap. Sequencing templates came from extracted RNA that was reverse transcribed into cDNA. Measured with immunoSEQ multiplex PCR; TCRdb has only the in-frame clones, and not every one. This sample has about 150,000 clones, with around 50% found just once. The sequencing used CD8+ T cells sorted from blood, collected at week 0. The genes are TRBV6-5 and TRBJ2-1, with no clear D. The sequence came from a human donor with alopecia areata. The CDR3 nucleotides are TGTGCCAGCAGTATACGAGGTGTTGAGCAGTTCTTC. Its translation is CASSIRGVEQFF.